Listed below are T cell receptor beta chains from one sample, sequenced in a study of blood T cell repertoires in COVID-19. TCRdb keeps only in-frame clones here, not all; method: immunoSEQ multiplex PCR. This table holds 100,000 to 150,000 clones, around four fifths found once. The material sequenced was peripheral blood. These receptors originate from a man aged 60-69 years with acute or convalescent COVID-19. CDR3s include the opening cysteine and the closing phenylalanine or tryptophan. Each record gives: V gene, clone size, J gene, D gene, CDR3 DNA, CDR3 protein. A D gene is named only where the DNA matches it firmly. Some rows have no size entry. The others give once, few or many, or a class for an expanded clone.

TRBV28,few,TRBJ1-2,-,TGTGCCACCGGACAGCGGGGCTACACCTTC,CATGQRGYTF
TRBV5-1,-,TRBJ1-3,-,TGCGCCAGCAGCCCACCAGGGGATTCATCTGGAAACACCATATATTTT,CASSPPGDSSGNTIYF
TRBV28,-,TRBJ1-4,-,TGTGCCAGCAGTTTCGGACAGAGGAATGAAAAACTGTTTTTT,CASSFGQRNEKLFF
TRBV5-1,-,TRBJ2-2,TRBD1,TGCGCCAGCAGCTTACAGGGACAGGGGTACAGCGGGGAGCTGTTTTTT,CASSLQGQGYSGELFF
TRBV19,-,TRBJ1-2,-,TGTGCCAGTAGTCCCCCGGCAGGGGAAGACAACGGCTACACCTTC,CASSPPAGEDNGYTF
TRBV7-8,-,TRBJ1-2,TRBD1,TGTGCCAGCAGCTCCGCGGGACAGGGGTTAGACTATGGCTACACCTTC,CASSSAGQGLDYGYTF
TRBV5-1,-,TRBJ1-5,TRBD1,TGCGCCAGCAGCTTGGCCACAGGGGTGGAAGGGGATCAGCCCCAGCATTTT,CASSLATGVEGDQPQHF
TRBV7-3,-,TRBJ2-2,-,TGTGCCAGCAGCTCGGAGAAGGGGGAGCTGTTTTTT,CASSSEKGELFF
TRBV5-6,-,TRBJ2-1,TRBD2,TGTGCCAGCAGCAGAGAACTTAGCGGGGCTGCGACCTACAATGAGCAGTTCTTC,CASSRELSGAATYNEQFF
TRBV19,once,TRBJ2-3,TRBD1,TGTGCCAGCTCGGGACAGTTTGGGGGCATCACAGATACGCAGTATTTT,CASSGQFGGITDTQYF
TRBV5-1,-,TRBJ1-6,-,TGCGCCAGCAGCTTGTCAATCTATAATTCACCCCTCCACTTT,CASSLSIYNSPLHF
TRBV9,-,TRBJ1-2,-,TGTGCCAGCAGCCTCCACGGTGGCTACACCTTC,CASSLHGGYTF
TRBV5-1,-,TRBJ1-1,-,TGCGCCAGCAGCCGCGCAGGGAACACTGAAGCTTTCTTT,CASSRAGNTEAFF
TRBV18,-,TRBJ2-1,-,TGTGCCAGCTCACCACAAGGGGGATACAATGAGCAGTTCTTC,CASSPQGGYNEQFF
TRBV6-4,many,TRBJ2-1,TRBD1,TGTGCCAGCGCCCGGGACAGCTCCTACAATGAGCAGTTCTTC,CASARDSSYNEQFF
TRBV7-2,-,TRBJ2-3,TRBD1,TGTGCCAGCAGCTCGGACAGGAGACTGCAACGGCAGTATTTT,CASSSDRRLQRQYF
TRBV29-1,-,TRBJ2-2,TRBD1,TGCAGCGTTACGAGGGGACAGGCGGGCGGGGAGCTGTTTTTT,CSVTRGQAGGELFF
TRBV6-6,-,TRBJ1-2,-,TGTGCCAGCTCTGGCGGGTTTTATGGCTACACCTTC,CASSGGFYGYTF
TRBV6-6,few,TRBJ2-3,TRBD2,TGTGCCAGCTTGGGCGGGGGGGCCACAGATACGCAGTATTTT,CASLGGGATDTQYF
TRBV3-1/TRBV3-2,few,TRBJ2-1,-,TGTGCCAGCAGCCAGGGACGGGAGTGGGGCAATGAGCAGTTCTTC,CASSQGREWGNEQFF
TRBV5-1,-,TRBJ1-1,TRBD1,TGCGCCAGCAGCCCCCTACAGGGGAAGAACACTGAAGCTTTCTTT,CASSPLQGKNTEAFF
TRBV30,-,TRBJ1-5,-,TGTGCCTGGAGCCCAGGGATGTATTCAGAGCCCCAGCATTTT,CAWSPGMYSEPQHF
TRBV30,many,TRBJ1-2,TRBD1,TGTGCCTGGAGACCGGACAGGGACTATGGCTACACCTTC,CAWRPDRDYGYTF
TRBV7-2,-,TRBJ1-2,-,TGTGCCAGCAGCTTTTCGGGAGGGAGCACTAACTATGGCTACACCTTC,CASSFSGGSTNYGYTF
TRBV10-3,-,TRBJ2-1,TRBD2,TGTGCCACGACGGGACTAGAAAACAATGAGCAGTTCTTC,CATTGLENNEQFF
TRBV19,-,TRBJ1-1,-,TGTGCCAGTAGCAACAGGGCGGCGTTTCGGGTATTTAACACTGAAGCTTTCTTT,CASSNRAAFRVFNTEAFF
TRBV6-6,-,TRBJ2-7,TRBD1,TGTGCCAGCAGTCCGCCGGGACAGGGTTTCGACGAGCAGTACTTC,CASSPPGQGFDEQYF
TRBV6-5,-,TRBJ2-1,TRBD2,TGTGCCAGCAACTTAGCGGGGGGCCAATACAATGAGCAGTTCTTC,CASNLAGGQYNEQFF
TRBV6-4,-,TRBJ1-1,-,TGTGCCAGCAGTGTTAACATTAACACTGAAGCTTTCTTT,CASSVNINTEAFF
TRBV5-1,-,TRBJ1-2,TRBD1,TGCGCCAGCAGCTTGTTAACAGGGGGCGATTATGGCTACACCTTC,CASSLLTGGDYGYTF
TRBV7-2,-,TRBJ1-1,-,TGTGCCAGCAGCTTATTAACTCCGAACACTGAAGCTTTCTTT,CASSLLTPNTEAFF
TRBV19,-,TRBJ1-1,-,TGTGCCAGCCGGAAGGGGTCTGGTTACACTGAAGCTTTCTTT,CASRKGSGYTEAFF
TRBV10-1,-,TRBJ1-2,TRBD1,TGCGCCAGCAGCTCCGGACAGGGCTATGGCTACACCTTC,CASSSGQGYGYTF
TRBV7-3,-,TRBJ1-1,-,TGTGCCAGCAGCTTACGGCAGGGTAGGACTGAAGCTTTCTTT,CASSLRQGRTEAFF
TRBV14,-,TRBJ2-7,TRBD2,TGTGCCAGCAGCCCATGGCCGCGGGAGGGAGTCTACGAGCAGTACTTC,CASSPWPREGVYEQYF
TRBV5-4,-,TRBJ1-2,-,TGTGCCAGCAGCGTAGCAGGGGCCGGCTACACCTTC,CASSVAGAGYTF
TRBV9,-,TRBJ2-7,TRBD2,TGTGCCAGCAGCGTAGGCCCTCGGGAGGCCTACGAGCAGTACTTC,CASSVGPREAYEQYF
TRBV6-5,once,TRBJ1-1,-,TGTGCCAGCAGGGAGGACTTGAACACTGAAGCTTTCTTT,CASREDLNTEAFF
TRBV30,-,TRBJ1-5,TRBD1,TGTGCCTGGACCGTCGGACAGGGCCAGCCCCAGCATTTT,CAWTVGQGQPQHF
TRBV24-1,once,TRBJ2-1,-,TGTGCCACCAGTGGTGGGCGTATTGAGCGGAACTACAATGAGCAGTTCTTC,CATSGGRIERNYNEQFF
TRBV5-8,once,TRBJ1-5,TRBD1,TGTGCCAGCAGCCGTGGGACAGGGAATAGCAATCAGCCCCAGCATTTT,CASSRGTGNSNQPQHF
TRBV7-8,-,TRBJ1-5,-,TGTGCCAGCAGCTTAAATGAGGGTCAGCCCCAGCATTTT,CASSLNEGQPQHF
TRBV11-3,-,TRBJ2-5,TRBD1,TGTGCCAGCAGCTTACGCCTAATGGGGGGACAGGGTTCAGAGACCCAGTACTTC,CASSLRLMGGQGSETQYF
TRBV20-1,-,TRBJ1-2,TRBD1,TGCAGTGCTAGTGGTGGGACAGGGATTTATGGCTACACCTTC,CSASGGTGIYGYTF